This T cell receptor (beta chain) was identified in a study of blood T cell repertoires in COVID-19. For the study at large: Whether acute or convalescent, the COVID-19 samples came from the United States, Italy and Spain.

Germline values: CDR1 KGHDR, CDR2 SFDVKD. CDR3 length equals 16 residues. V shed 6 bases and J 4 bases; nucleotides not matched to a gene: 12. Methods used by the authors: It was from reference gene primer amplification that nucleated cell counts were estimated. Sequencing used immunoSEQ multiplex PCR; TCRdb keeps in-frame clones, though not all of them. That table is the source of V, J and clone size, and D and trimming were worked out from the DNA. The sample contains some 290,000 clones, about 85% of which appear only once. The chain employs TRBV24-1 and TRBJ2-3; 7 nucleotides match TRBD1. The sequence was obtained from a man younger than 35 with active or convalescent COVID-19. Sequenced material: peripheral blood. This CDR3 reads CATSFSGDSSPDTQYF. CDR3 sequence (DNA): TGTGCCACCAGTTTCAGTGGGGACAGTAGCCCAGATACGCAGTATTTT.